The entry below describes one TCR beta chain. Its antigen is undetermined. Clinicians diagnosed patients from clinical symptoms, serum thyroxine and TRAb, thyroid ultrasound and orbital computed tomography. PBMCs stemmed from 10 ml fresh peripheral blood. The trim removed 6 bases at V and 3 bases at J, leaving 7 bases unmatched. The CDR3 extends over 14 amino acids. The germline CDR1 and CDR2 sequences are MNHNS and SASEGT. The sample is drawn from a study of T cells in Graves' hyperthyroidism and ophthalmopathy. TCR beta CDR3 sequences were amplified from RNA transcripts. TCR CDR3 regions were first amplified by RT-PCR with HTBI primers. TCRdb passed the multiplex PCR reads through MiXCR, listing each CDR3 protein once. The top ten hold roughly 40% of the sample, which has some 270,000 distinct CDR3 sequences, around 26% seen once. Overall study results and limits: A 13 V-J model separated ophthalmopathy from stable hyperthyroidism. The model identified upcoming ophthalmopathy a median about 7.1 months ahead of onset.

The material sequenced was blood. This clonotype was sampled from a woman aged 35 to 49 with Graves' ophthalmopathy. V and J are TRBV6-1 and TRBJ1-1; TRBD1 agrees at 7 bases. This CDR3 is CASRPTGPYTEAFF. The CDR3 nucleotides are TGTGCCAGCAGGCCGACAGGGCCCTACACTGAAGCTTTCTTT.